The 8 T cell receptor beta chains in this list originate from one sample, sequenced in a study of shared clonotypes between healthy human individuals. Assay used: immunoSEQ multiplex PCR; TCRdb lists only in-frame clones, some missing. The table has around 1,000,000 clones, around 77% seen once; the top ten hold 0.85% to 1%. Sequencing used memory CD4+ T cells from PBMCs. Subset here: CD45RA-negative fraction. These receptors came from a man younger than 35 in good health. Some clones in this sample may be carry-over from other donors' samples.

V is TRBV2 and J is TRBJ2-2, with a possible D match to TRBD2 (5 bases). Germline V lookup: CDR1 SNHLY, CDR2 FYNNEI. Trimming stripped 6 bases from V and 4 bases from J, with 9 bases between. This CDR3 is built from 13 residues. The chain's CDR3 is CASREGLTGELFF. The DNA for the CDR3 is TGTGCCAGCAGAGAGGGCCTCACCGGGGAGCTGTTTTTT.

This clone was observed a handful of times. Additional DNA sequences in this sample encode the identical CDR3. V usage is TRBV28 and J usage is TRBJ2-7; D is undetermined. The CDR3 contains 13 residues. V lost 4 bases, J lost 0 bases, and 7 bases lay in between. Germline V lookup: CDR1 MDHEN, CDR2 SYDVKM. The CDR3 sequence: CASSSTASYEQYF. CDR3 DNA: TGTGCCAGCAGTTCAACAGCCTCCTACGAGCAGTACTTC.

The chain recombines TRBV7-2 with TRBJ2-7, with 8 nucleotides matching TRBD1. The length of the CDR3 is 18 residues. The germline CDR1 and CDR2 sequences are SGHTA and FQGNSA. V shed 1 base, J shed 4 bases, and the junction held 15 bases outside the gene matches. CDR3 sequence reads: CASSLVSGEAGGGYEQYF. The DNA for the CDR3 is TGTGCCAGCAGCTTAGTTTCTGGAGAGGCAGGGGGCGGGTACGAGCAGTACTTC.

The V gene is TRBV9, the J gene TRBJ1-4; weak D call: TRBD1 (6 bases). Trimming removed 0 bases at V and 5 bases at J, with 11 bases between. Germline V gives CDR1 SGDLS, CDR2 YYNGEE. The CDR3 covers 15 residues. CDR3 region: CASSVGGADNEKLFF. The CDR3 DNA sequence: TGTGCCAGCAGCGTAGGGGGGGCAGACAATGAAAAACTGTTTTTT.

This clone was seen repeatedly, ten times or more. The chain joins TRBV5-6 to TRBJ2-5; D unclear. CDR1 and CDR2 from the germline V gene are SGHDT and YYEEEE. Deletions cut 4 bases from V and 5 bases from J, with 12 bases between. The CDR3 has 13 amino acids. CDR3 bases: TGTGCCAGCAGCGCTGGGATCAGGGAGACCCAGTACTTC. Translation gives CASSAGIRETQYF. The full variable domain, in which reference TRBV5-6 and TRBJ2-5 provide the parts outside the CDR3, is DAGVTQSPTHLIKTRGQQVTLRCSPKSGHDTVSWYQQALGQGPQFIFQYYEEEERQRGNFPDRFSGHQFPNYSSELNVNALLLGDSALYLCASSAGIRETQYFGPGTRLLVL.

This clone occurred once. The rearrangement joins TRBV28 to TRBJ2-5; TRBD2 aligns across 14 bases. The CDR3 spans 17 residues. CDR1 and CDR2 from the germline V gene are MDHEN and SYDVKM. Trimming removed 7 bases from V and 2 bases from J; junction bases left unmatched: 9. The CDR3 DNA reads TGTGCCAGCACCGGAGGGACTAGCGGGAGTGAGCAAGAGACCCAGTACTTC. Translation: CASTGGTSGSEQETQYF.

J is TRBJ2-1 and V is TRBV7-9, with 9 bases that match TRBD1. V lost 9 bases, J lost 6 bases, and 6 bases stayed unmatched. Germline V gene lookup returns CDR1 SEHNR and CDR2 FQNEAQ (reference sequence). The CDR3 length is 13 residues. The CDR3 DNA reads as TGTGCCAGAGGTTTGACAGGGGGCAATGAGCAGTTCTTC. Translation gives CARGLTGGNEQFF. Together with reference TRBV7-9 and TRBJ2-1, the CDR3 gives the full variable domain: DTGVSQNPRHKITKRGQNVTFRCDPISEHNRLYWYRQTLGQGPEFLTYFQNEAQLEKSRLLSDRFSAERPKGSFSTLEIQRTEQGDSAMYLCARGLTGGNEQFFGPGTRLTVL.

In the case of this clone: This CDR3 is also generated by other DNA sequences in the sample. The rearrangement uses TRBV2 and TRBJ1-3; D not certain. The V and J ends lost 1 base and 10 bases respectively, with 5 bases between them. Looked up from germline, CDR1 is SNHLY and CDR2 is FYNNEI. The CDR3 has 11 residues. The CDR3 loop reads CASSEGSTIYF. CDR3 in DNA: TGTGCCAGCAGTGAAGGGTCGACCATATATTTT.